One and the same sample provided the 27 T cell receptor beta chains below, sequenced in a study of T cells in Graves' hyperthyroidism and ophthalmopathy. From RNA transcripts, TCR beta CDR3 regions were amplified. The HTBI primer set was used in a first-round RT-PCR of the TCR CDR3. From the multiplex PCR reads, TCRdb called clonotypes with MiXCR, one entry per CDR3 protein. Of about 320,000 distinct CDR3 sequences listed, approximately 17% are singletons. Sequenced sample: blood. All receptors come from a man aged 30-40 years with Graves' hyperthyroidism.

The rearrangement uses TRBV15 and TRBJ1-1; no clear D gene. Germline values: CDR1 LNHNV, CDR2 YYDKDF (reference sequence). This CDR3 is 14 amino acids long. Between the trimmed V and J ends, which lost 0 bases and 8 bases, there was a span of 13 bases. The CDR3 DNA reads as TGTGCCACCAGCAGAGAATCTACAGCTAAGGAAGCTTTCTTT. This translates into CATSRESTAKEAFF.

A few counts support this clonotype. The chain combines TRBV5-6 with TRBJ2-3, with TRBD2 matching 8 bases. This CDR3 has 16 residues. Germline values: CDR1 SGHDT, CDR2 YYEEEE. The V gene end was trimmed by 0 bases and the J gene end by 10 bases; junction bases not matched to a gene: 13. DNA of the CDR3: TGTGCCAGCAGCTTGGGGGCGGGACTAGGGAGCCTTGCGCAGTATTTT. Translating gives CASSLGAGLGSLAQYF.

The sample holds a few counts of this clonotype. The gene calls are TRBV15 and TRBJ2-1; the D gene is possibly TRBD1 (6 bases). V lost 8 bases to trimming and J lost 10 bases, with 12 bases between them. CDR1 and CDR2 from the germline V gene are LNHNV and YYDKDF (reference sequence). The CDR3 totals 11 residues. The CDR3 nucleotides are TGTGCCACCGGCCAGGGGCTAGAGCAGTTCTTC. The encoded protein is CATGQGLEQFF.

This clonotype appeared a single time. CDR3 in amino acids: CASSVRGFNEQFF. The CDR3 DNA sequence: TGTGCCAGCAGTGTAAGGGGTTTCAATGAGCAGTTCTTC. This rearrangement joins TRBV6-2 or TRBV6-3 to TRBJ2-1, with D possibly matching TRBD1 (5 bases). This CDR3 contains 13 residues. The V end lost 5 bases, the J end lost 6 bases, and 11 bases lay between the germline ends. CDR1 is MNHEY, CDR2 SVGEGT, per germline.

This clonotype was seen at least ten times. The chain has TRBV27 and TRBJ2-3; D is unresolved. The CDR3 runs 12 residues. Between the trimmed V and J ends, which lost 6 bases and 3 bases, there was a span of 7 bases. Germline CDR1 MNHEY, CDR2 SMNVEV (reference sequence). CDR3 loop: CASRGRTDTQYF. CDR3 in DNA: TGTGCCAGCAGGGGTAGGACAGATACGCAGTATTTT.

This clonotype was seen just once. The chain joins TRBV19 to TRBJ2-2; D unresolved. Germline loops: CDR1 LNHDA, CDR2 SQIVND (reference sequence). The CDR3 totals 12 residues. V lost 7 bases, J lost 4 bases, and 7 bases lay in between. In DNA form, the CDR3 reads TGTGCCAGTATCACATCCACCGGGGAGCTGTTTTTT. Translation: CASITSTGELFF.

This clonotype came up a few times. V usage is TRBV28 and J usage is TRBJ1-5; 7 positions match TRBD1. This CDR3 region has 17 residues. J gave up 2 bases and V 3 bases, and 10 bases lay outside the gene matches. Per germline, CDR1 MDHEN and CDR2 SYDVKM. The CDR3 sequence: CASSLGFRDRRNQPQHF. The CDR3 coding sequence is TGTGCCAGCAGTTTGGGTTTCCGGGACAGACGCAATCAGCCCCAGCATTTT.

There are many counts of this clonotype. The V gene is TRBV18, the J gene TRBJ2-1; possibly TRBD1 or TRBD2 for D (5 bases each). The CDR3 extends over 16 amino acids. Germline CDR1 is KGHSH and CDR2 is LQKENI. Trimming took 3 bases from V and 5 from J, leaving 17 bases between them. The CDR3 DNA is TGTGCCAGCTCACCGATCTGGGGGATTGAAGACAATGAGCAGTTCTTC. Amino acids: CASSPIWGIEDNEQFF. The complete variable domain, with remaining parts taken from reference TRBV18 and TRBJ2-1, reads NAGVMQNPRHLVRRRGQEARLRCSPMKGHSHVYWYRQLPEEGLKFMVYLQKENIIDESGMPKERFSAEFPKEGPSILRIQQVVRGDSAAYFCASSPIWGIEDNEQFFGPGTRLTVL.

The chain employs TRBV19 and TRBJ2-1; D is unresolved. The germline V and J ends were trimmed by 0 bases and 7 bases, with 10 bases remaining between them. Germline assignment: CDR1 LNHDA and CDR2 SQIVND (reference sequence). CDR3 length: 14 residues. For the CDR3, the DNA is TGTGCCAGTAGTATAGAGGGCCGGGCTAATGAGCAGTTCTTC. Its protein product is CASSIEGRANEQFF.

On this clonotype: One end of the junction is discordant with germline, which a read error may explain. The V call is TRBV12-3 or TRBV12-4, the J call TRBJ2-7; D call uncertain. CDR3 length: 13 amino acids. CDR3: CASSFGTSYEQHF. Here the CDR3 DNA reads TGTGCCAGCAGTTTCGGCACCTCCTACGAGCAGCACTTC.

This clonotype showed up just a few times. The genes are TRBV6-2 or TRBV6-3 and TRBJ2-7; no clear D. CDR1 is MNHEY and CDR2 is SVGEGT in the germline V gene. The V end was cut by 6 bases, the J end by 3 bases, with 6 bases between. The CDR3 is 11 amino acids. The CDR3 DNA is TGTGCCAGCAGCCGCTACTACGAGCAGTACTTC. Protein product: CASSRYYEQYF.

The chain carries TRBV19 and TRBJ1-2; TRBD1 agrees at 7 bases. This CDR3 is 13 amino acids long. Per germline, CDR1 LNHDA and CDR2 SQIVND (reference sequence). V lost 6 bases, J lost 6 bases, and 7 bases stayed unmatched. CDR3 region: CASRLTGSHGYTF. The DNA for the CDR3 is TGTGCCAGTAGACTGACAGGGAGCCATGGCTACACCTTC.

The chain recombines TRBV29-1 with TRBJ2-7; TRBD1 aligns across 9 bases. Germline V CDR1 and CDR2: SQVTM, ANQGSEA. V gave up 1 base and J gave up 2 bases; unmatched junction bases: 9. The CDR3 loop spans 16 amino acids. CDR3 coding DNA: TGCAGCGTTGAAGCCGGACAGGGGTTAGCGGCCTACGAGCAGTACTTC. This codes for CSVEAGQGLAAYEQYF.

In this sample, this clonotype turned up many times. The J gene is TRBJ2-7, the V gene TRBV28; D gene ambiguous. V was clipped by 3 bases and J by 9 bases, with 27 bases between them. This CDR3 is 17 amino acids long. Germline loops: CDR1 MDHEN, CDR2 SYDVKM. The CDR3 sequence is CASSLNDMWQSTPTQYF. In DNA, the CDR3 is TGTGCCAGCAGTTTGAACGACATGTGGCAGTCAACACCTACGCAGTACTTC.

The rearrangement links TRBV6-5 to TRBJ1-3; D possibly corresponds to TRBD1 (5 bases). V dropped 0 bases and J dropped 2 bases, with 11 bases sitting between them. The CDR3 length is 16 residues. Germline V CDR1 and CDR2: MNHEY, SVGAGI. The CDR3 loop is CASSYSWGKAGNTIYF. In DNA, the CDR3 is TGTGCCAGCAGTTACTCGTGGGGCAAGGCTGGAAACACCATATATTTT.

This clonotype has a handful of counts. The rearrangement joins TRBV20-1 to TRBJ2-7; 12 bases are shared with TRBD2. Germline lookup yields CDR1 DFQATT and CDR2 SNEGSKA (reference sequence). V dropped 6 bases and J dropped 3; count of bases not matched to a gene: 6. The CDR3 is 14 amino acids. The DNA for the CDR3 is TGCAGTGCGCCGACTAGCGGGGGACTCTACGAGCAGTACTTC. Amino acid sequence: CSAPTSGGLYEQYF.

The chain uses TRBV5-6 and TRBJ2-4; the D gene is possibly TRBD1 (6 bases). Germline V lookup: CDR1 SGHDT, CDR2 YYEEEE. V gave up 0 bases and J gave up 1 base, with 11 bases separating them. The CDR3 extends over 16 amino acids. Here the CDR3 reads CASSLGQGKAKNIQYF. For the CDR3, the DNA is TGTGCCAGCAGCTTGGGGCAGGGGAAGGCCAAAAACATTCAGTACTTC.

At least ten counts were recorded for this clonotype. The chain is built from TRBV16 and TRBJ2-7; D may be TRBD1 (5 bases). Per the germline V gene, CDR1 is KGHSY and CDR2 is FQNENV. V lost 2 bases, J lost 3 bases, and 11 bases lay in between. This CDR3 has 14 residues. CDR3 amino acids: CASSQRNRYYEQYF. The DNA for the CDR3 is TGTGCCAGCAGCCAAAGGAACAGGTACTACGAGCAGTACTTC. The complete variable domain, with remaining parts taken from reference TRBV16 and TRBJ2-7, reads GEEVAQTPKHLVRGEGQKAKLYCAPIKGHSYVFWYQQVLKNEFKFLISFQNENVFDETGMPKERFSAKCLPNSPCSLEIQATKLEDSAVYFCASSQRNRYYEQYFGPGTRLTVT.

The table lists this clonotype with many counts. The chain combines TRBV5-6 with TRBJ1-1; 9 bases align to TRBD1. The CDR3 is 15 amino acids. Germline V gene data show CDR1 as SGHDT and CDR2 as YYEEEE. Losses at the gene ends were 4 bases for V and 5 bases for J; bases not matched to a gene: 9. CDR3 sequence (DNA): TGTGCCAGCAGCGCCATGGGACAGGGTGGGACTGAAGCTTTCTTT. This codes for CASSAMGQGGTEAFF.

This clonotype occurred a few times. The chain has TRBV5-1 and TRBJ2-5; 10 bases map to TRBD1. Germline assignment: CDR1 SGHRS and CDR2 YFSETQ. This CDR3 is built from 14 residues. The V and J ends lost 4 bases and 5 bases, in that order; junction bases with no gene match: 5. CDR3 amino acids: CASSGQGGRETQYF. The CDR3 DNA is TGCGCCAGCAGCGGACAGGGGGGTCGGGAGACCCAGTACTTC.

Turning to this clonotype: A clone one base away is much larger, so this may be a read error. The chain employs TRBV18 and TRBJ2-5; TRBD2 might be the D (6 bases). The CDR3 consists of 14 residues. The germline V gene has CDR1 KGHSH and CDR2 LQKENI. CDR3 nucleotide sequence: TGTGCCAGCTCACCACTATCCGTACGGGAGACCCGGTACTTC. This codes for CASSPLSVRETRYF.

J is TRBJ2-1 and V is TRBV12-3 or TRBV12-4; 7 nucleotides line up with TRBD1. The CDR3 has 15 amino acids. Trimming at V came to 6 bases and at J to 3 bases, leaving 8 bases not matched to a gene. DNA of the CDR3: TGTGCCAGCAGCCACAGGGGCTATTACTACAATGAGCAGTTCTTC. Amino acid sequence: CASSHRGYYYNEQFF.

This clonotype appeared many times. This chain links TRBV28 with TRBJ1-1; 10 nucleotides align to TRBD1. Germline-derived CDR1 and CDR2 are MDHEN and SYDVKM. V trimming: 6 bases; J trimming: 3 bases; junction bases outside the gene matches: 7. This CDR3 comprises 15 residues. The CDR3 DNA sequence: TGTGCCAGCAGCCGACCGGGGACAGGGGACACTGAAGCTTTCTTT. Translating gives CASSRPGTGDTEAFF.

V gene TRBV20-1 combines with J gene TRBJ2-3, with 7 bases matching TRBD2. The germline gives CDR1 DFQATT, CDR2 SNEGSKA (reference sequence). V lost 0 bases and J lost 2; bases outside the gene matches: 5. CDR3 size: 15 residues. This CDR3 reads CSARDSGGHTDTQYF. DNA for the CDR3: TGCAGTGCTAGAGATTCGGGGGGTCACACAGATACGCAGTATTTT.

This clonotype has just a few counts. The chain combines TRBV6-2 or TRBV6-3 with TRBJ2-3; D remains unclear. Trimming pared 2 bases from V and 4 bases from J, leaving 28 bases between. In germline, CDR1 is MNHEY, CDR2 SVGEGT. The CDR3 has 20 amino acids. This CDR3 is CASSYTPAVLENKLADTQYF. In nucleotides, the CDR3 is TGTGCCAGCAGTTACACCCCGGCGGTCCTGGAGAACAAATTGGCAGATACGCAGTATTTT.

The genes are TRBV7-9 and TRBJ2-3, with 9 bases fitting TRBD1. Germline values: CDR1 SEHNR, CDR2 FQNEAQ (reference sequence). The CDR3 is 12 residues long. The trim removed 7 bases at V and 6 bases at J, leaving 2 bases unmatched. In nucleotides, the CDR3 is TGTGCCAGCAACAGGGGGCTGGATACGCAGTATTTT. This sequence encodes CASNRGLDTQYF.

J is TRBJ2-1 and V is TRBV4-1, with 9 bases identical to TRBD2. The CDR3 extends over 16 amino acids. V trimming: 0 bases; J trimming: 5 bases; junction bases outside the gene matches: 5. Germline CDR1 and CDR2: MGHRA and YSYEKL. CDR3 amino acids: CASSQDIGTSHNEQFF. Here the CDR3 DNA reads TGCGCCAGCAGCCAAGATATCGGGACTAGCCACAATGAGCAGTTCTTC.